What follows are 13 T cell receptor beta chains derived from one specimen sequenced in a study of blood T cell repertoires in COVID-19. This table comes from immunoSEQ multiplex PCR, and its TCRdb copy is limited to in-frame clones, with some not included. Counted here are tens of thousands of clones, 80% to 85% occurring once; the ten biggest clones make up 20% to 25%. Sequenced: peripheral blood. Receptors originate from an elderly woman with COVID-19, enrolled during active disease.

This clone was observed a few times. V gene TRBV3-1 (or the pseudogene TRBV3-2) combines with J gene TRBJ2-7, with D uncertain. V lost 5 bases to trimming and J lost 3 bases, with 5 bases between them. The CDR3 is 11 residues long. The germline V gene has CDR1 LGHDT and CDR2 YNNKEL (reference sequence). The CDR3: CASSTYYEQYF. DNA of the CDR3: TGTGCCAGCAGCACTTACTACGAGCAGTACTTC.

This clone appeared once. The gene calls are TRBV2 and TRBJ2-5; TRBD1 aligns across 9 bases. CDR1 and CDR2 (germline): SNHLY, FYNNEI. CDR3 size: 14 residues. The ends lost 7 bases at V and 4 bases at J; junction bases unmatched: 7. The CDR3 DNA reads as TGTGCCAGCACCCGACAGGGGGGAAGAGAGACCCAGTACTTC. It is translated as CASTRQGGRETQYF.

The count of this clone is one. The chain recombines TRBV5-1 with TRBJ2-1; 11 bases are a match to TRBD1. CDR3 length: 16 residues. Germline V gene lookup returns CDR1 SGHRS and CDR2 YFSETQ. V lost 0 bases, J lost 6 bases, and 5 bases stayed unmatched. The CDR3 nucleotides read TGCGCCAGCAGCTTGGTAGGACAGGGGGCAGGCAATGAGCAGTTCTTC. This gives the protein CASSLVGQGAGNEQFF.

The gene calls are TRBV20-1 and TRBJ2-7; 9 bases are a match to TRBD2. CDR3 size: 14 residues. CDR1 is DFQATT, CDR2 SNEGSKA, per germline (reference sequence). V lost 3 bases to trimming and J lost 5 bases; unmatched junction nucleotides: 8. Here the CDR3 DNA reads TGCAGTGCTAGTGGCCTAGCGGGAAGCGACGAGCAGTACTTC. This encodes CSASGLAGSDEQYF.

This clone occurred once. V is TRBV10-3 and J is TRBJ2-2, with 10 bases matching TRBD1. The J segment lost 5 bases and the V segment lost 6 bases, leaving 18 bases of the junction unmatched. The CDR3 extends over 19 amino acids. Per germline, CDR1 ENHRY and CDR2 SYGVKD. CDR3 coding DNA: TGTGCCATCAGGGGACAGGGGACTTTCCTCAAGGGGGCTACCGGGGAGCTGTTTTTT. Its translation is CAIRGQGTFLKGATGELFF.

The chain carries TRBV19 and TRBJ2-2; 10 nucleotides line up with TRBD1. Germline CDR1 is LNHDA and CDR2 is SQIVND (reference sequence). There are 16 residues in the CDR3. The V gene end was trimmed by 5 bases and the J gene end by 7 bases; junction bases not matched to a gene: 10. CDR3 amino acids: CASSGAGTGEVGELFF. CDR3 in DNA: TGTGCCAGTAGTGGAGCGGGGACAGGGGAGGTCGGGGAGCTGTTTTTT.

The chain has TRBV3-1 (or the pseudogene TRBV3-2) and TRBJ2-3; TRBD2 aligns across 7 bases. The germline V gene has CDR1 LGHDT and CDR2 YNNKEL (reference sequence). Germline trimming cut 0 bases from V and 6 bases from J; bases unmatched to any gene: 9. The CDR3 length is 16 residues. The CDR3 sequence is CASSQDGGGLRDTQYF. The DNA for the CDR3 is TGTGCCAGCAGCCAAGATGGGGGGGGACTCCGGGATACGCAGTATTTT.

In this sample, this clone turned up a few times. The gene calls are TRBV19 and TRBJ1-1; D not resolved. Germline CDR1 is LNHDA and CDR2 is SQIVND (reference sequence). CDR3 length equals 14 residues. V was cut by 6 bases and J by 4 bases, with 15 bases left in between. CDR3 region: CASSLPVEGTEAFF. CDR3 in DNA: TGTGCCAGTAGCCTCCCGGTGGAGGGCACTGAAGCTTTCTTT.

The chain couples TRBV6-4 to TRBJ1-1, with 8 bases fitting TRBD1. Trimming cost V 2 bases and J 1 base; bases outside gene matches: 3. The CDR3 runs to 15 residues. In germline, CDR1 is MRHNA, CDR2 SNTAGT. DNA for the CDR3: TGTGCCAGCAGTGACGCCGGGACAGGGAACACTGAAGCTTTCTTT. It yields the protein CASSDAGTGNTEAFF.

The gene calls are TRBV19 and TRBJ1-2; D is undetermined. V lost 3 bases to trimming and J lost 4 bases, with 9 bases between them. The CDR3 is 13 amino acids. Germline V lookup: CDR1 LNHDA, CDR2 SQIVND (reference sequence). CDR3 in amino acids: CASSINIPYGYTF. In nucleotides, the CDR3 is TGTGCCAGTAGTATTAACATCCCCTATGGCTACACCTTC.

In DNA form, the CDR3 reads TGCAGCGGAACTAGGGACAGCTACAATGAGCAGTTCTTC. Residues: CSGTRDSYNEQFF. The chain employs TRBV29-1 and TRBJ2-1, with 7 bases lining up with TRBD1. This CDR3 has 13 amino acids. V trimming: 7 bases; J trimming: 3 bases; junction bases outside the gene matches: 6. Germline V gene sequence: CDR1 SQVTM, CDR2 ANQGSEA.

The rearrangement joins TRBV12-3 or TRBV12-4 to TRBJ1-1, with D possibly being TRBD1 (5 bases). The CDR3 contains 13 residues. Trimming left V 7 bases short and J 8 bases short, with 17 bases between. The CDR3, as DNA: TGTGCCAGCATTAGGTGGGCAAACAGGGAAGCTTTCTTT. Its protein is CASIRWANREAFF.

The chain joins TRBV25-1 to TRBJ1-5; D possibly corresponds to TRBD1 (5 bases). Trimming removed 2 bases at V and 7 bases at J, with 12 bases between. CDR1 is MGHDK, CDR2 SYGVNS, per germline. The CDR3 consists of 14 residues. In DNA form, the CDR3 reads TGTGCCAGCAGTGAAACAGGTGTCGGCCAGCCCCAGCATTTT. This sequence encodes CASSETGVGQPQHF.